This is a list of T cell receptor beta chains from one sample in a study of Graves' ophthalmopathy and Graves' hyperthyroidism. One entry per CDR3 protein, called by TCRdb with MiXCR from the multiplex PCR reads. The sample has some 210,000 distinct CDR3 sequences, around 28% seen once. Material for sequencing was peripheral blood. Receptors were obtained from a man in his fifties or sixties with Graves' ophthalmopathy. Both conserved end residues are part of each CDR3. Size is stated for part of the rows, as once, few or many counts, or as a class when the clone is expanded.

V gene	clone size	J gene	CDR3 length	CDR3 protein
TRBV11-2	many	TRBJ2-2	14	CASSLNPGAGELFF
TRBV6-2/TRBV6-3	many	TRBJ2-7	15	CASSRTAQISYEQYF
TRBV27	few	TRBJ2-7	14	CASMEGAGAVEQYF
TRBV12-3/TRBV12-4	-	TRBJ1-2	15	CASSPDPGGLMRYTF
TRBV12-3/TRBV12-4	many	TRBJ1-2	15	CASSLDHELHYGYTF
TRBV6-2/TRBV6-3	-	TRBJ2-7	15	CASSYPLAFTYEQYF
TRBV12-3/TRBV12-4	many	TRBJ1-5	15	CASSRQGNSNQPQHF
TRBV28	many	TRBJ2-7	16	CASSRDGGRDSYEQYF
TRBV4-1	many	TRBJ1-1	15	CASSQVLQGGTEAFF
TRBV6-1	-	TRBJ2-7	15	CASSSLGQASYEQYF
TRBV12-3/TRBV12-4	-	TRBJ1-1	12	CASSGAHTEAFF
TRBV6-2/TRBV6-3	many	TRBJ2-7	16	CASSFVKSGISYEQYF
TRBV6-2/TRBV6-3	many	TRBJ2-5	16	CASSCERTGEEETQYF
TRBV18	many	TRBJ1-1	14	CASSPLSLNTEAFF
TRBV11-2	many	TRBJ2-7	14	CASSLGRQSYEQYF
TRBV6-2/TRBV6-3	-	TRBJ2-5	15	CASKGLLARQETQYF
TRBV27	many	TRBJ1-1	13	CAGSLGLNTEAFF
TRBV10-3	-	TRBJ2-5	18	CAISSSGRTSGQEETQYF
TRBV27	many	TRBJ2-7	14	CASSWADRVSEQYF
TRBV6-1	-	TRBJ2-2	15	CASKRLITSTGELFF
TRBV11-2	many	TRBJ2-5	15	CASSLVRGTQETQYF
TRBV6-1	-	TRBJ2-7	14	CASRHRDRGDEQYF
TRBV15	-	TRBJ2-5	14	CATSSFGGGETQYF
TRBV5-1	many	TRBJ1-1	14	CASSLEFGGTEAFF
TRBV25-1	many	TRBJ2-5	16	CASREMGPDLEETQYF
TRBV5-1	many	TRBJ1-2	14	CASSLERPNYGYTF
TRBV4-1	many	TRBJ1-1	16	CASSQPPGRLNTEAFF
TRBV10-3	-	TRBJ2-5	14	CAIKSTGLLETQYF
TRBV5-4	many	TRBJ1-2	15	CASSLDPGQPYGYTF
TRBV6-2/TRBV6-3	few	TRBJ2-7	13	CATSEGHSYEQYF
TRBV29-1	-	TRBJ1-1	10	CSVVGTPAFF
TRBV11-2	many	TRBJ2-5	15	CASTPGAGTQETQYF
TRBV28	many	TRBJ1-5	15	CASSLRDGYNQPQHF
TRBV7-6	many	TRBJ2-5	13	CASSLATEETQYF
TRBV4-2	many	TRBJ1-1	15	CASSQMEGANTEAFF
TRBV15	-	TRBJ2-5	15	CATSRDRTGSETQYF
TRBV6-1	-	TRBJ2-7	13	CASSESVVDEQYF
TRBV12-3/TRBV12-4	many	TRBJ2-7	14	CASSTAGSIDEQYF
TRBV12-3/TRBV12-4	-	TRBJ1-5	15	CASSIQGNSNQPQHF
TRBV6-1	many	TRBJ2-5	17	CASSEAGGGSGQETQYF
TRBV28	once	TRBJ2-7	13	CASSFRGDYEQYF
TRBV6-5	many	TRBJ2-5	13	CASSYGFRETQYF
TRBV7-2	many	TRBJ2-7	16	CASSSLAGGGDYEQYF
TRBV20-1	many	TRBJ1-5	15	CSAWFGTKLNQPQHF
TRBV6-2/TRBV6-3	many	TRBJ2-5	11	CASSSFETQYF
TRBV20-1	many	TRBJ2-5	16	CSARDRLAGDRETQYF
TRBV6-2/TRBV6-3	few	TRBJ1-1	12	CASGRWNTEAFF
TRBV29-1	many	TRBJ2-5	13	CSAGGGPKETQYF
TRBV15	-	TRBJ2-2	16	CATSRGSGGGTGELFF
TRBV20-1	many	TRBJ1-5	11	CSASHNQPQHF
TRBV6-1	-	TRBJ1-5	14	CASRGPDGNQPQHF